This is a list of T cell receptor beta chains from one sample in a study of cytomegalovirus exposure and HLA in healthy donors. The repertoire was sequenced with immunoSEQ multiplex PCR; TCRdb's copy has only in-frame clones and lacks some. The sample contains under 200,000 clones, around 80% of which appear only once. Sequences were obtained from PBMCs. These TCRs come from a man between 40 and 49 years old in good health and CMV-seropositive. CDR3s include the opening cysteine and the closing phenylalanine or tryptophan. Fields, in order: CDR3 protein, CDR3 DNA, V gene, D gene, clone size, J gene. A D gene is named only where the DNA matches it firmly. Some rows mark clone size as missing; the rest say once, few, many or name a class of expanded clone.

CDR3: CASSPGTVYEQYF
DNA: TGTGCCAGCAGTCCAGGGACAGTGTACGAGCAGTACTTC
V: TRBV27
D: TRBD1
size: .
J: TRBJ2-7

CDR3: CASSWKQGRGTEAFF
DNA: TGTGCCAGCAGCTGGAAACAGGGTCGGGGCACTGAAGCTTTCTTT
V: TRBV5-4
D: .
size: .
J: TRBJ1-1

CDR3: CASSPGQTYEQYF
DNA: TGTGCCAGCAGCCCAGGACAGACTTACGAGCAGTACTTC
V: TRBV11-2
D: .
size: .
J: TRBJ2-7

CDR3: CASSLSTGSYEQYF
DNA: TGTGCCAGCAGCCTATCGACAGGTTCCTACGAGCAGTACTTC
V: TRBV7-2
D: .
size: .
J: TRBJ2-7

CDR3: CASSMDRGRGNTEAFF
DNA: TGTGCCAGCAGCATGGACAGGGGGCGCGGGAACACTGAAGCTTTCTTT
V: TRBV7-8
D: TRBD1
size: .
J: TRBJ1-1

CDR3: CASSLDFSYNEQFF
DNA: TGTGCCAGCAGCTTAGACTTCTCCTACAATGAGCAGTTCTTC
V: TRBV7-9
D: .
size: .
J: TRBJ2-1

CDR3: CASSPPERGGTDTQYF
DNA: TGTGCCAGCAGCCCCCCCGAGCGGGGAGGCACAGATACGCAGTATTTT
V: TRBV9
D: TRBD2
size: .
J: TRBJ2-3

CDR3: CASSLGQGRGYGYTF
DNA: TGCGCCAGCAGCTTAGGACAGGGTCGAGGCTATGGCTACACCTTC
V: TRBV5-1
D: TRBD1
size: .
J: TRBJ1-2

CDR3: CASSLQSPNEKLFF
DNA: TGTGCCAGCAGCTTACAGTCACCTAATGAAAAACTGTTTTTT
V: TRBV7-8
D: .
size: few
J: TRBJ1-4

CDR3: CASTKDRERSTEAFF
DNA: TGTGCCAGTACCAAGGACAGGGAACGGAGTACTGAAGCTTTCTTT
V: TRBV19
D: TRBD1
size: .
J: TRBJ1-1

CDR3: CASSFPGTGIYEQYF
DNA: TGTGCCAGCAGCTTTCCCGGGACAGGGATCTACGAGCAGTACTTC
V: TRBV5-6
D: TRBD1
size: .
J: TRBJ2-7

CDR3: CSVRVGPEQYF
DNA: TGCAGCGTTCGGGTGGGGCCCGAGCAGTACTTC
V: TRBV29-1
D: .
size: .
J: TRBJ2-7

CDR3: CASSLLMSYNEQFF
DNA: TGTGCCAGCAGTTTACTAATGAGCTACAATGAGCAGTTCTTC
V: TRBV27
D: .
size: .
J: TRBJ2-1

CDR3: CASSPLGAPQETQYF
DNA: TGTGCCAGCAGTCCCTTGGGGGCCCCCCAAGAGACCCAGTACTTC
V: TRBV9
D: .
size: .
J: TRBJ2-5

CDR3: CASSLGGGFTDTQYF
DNA: TGTGCCAGCAGCTTGGGCGGGGGATTCACAGATACGCAGTATTTT
V: TRBV5-4
D: TRBD2
size: .
J: TRBJ2-3

CDR3: CASRPGPSGGAGDTQYF
DNA: TGCGCCAGCAGGCCGGGTCCTAGCGGGGGGGCCGGAGATACGCAGTATTTT
V: TRBV5-1
D: TRBD2
size: once
J: TRBJ2-3

CDR3: CASSTPAGDGEKLFF
DNA: TGTGCCAGCAGCACTCCTGCAGGGGATGGCGAAAAACTGTTTTTT
V: TRBV7-9
D: .
size: few
J: TRBJ1-4

CDR3: CATSRESIGTGNSPLHF
DNA: TGTGCCACCAGCAGAGAATCCATTGGTACAGGAAATTCACCCCTCCACTTT
V: TRBV15
D: .
size: .
J: TRBJ1-6

CDR3: CASSRAGTQGTEAFF
DNA: TGTGCCAGCAGTCGAGCCGGGACACAGGGCACTGAAGCTTTCTTT
V: TRBV6-5
D: .
size: .
J: TRBJ1-1

CDR3: CASSLDQGEQFF
DNA: TGTGCCAGCAGCTTAGATCAGGGTGAGCAGTTCTTC
V: TRBV11-2
D: .
size: .
J: TRBJ2-1

CDR3: CASSQEGPGGANYGYTF
DNA: TGCGCCAGCAGCCAAGAGGGGCCGGGAGGAGCGAACTATGGCTACACCTTC
V: TRBV4-3
D: .
size: .
J: TRBJ1-2

CDR3: CASSLDVSTDTQYF
DNA: TGTGCCAGCAGCTTAGATGTCTCCACAGATACGCAGTATTTT
V: TRBV7-2
D: .
size: .
J: TRBJ2-3

CDR3: CASRRWGQGPPDTQYF
DNA: TGCGCCAGCAGGAGATGGGGACAGGGCCCGCCAGATACGCAGTATTTT
V: TRBV5-1
D: TRBD1
size: .
J: TRBJ2-3

CDR3: CSVTGQSYEQYF
DNA: TGCAGCGTCACGGGACAGTCCTACGAGCAGTACTTC
V: TRBV29-1
D: TRBD1
size: few
J: TRBJ2-7

CDR3: CASSSVGQAAEKLFF
DNA: TGCGCCAGCAGCTCGGTGGGACAGGCGGCTGAAAAACTGTTTTTT
V: TRBV5-1
D: TRBD1
size: .
J: TRBJ1-4

CDR3: CASSRRPRRGYTF
DNA: TGTGCCAGCAGTCGTAGACCCAGGCGCGGCTACACCTTC
V: TRBV28
D: .
size: .
J: TRBJ1-2

CDR3: CASSLRQGIEQFF
DNA: TGTGCCAGCTCACTCCGACAGGGGATTGAGCAGTTCTTC
V: TRBV18
D: TRBD1
size: .
J: TRBJ2-1